Presented here are 26 T cell receptor beta chains from one specimen sequenced in a study of T cells after yellow fever vaccination. TCRdb fed the 5' RACE reads into MiXCR, producing one record per CDR3 protein. The sample lists roughly 340,000 distinct CDR3 sequences, 4% occurring once. The material was PBMCs, obtained 5 days after the yellow fever booster vaccination. Receptors were obtained from a young man who received the YFV17D yellow fever vaccine.

This chain links TRBV5-4 with TRBJ2-1; 11 bases are shared with TRBD1. Losses at the gene ends were 6 bases for V and 4 bases for J; bases not matched to a gene: 9. The CDR3 is 16 amino acids. Per the germline V gene, CDR1 is SGHNT and CDR2 is YYREEE (reference sequence). CDR3: CASTGGGTGGYNEQFF. CDR3 coding DNA: TGTGCCAGCACCGGAGGAGGGACAGGGGGTTACAATGAGCAGTTCTTC.

This clonotype appeared a few times. The CDR3 sequence is CSARDGRVVHVAFF. CDR3 nucleotides: TGCAGTGCGCGGGACGGCCGCGTGGTTCATGTAGCTTTCTTT. V usage is TRBV20-1 and J usage is TRBJ1-1, with D possibly matching TRBD1 (5 bases). This CDR3 spans 14 amino acids. Looked up from germline, CDR1 is DFQATT and CDR2 is SNEGSKA (reference sequence). With 6 bases removed from V and 10 bases from J, the gap between germline ends came to 24 bases.

The CDR3 DNA reads TGTGCCAGCAGCCAAAATCCCCAGGGCCAGAACACTGAAGCTTTCTTT. This gives the protein CASSQNPQGQNTEAFF. The V and J genes are TRBV7-2 and TRBJ1-1; tentatively, D is TRBD1 (5 bases). The CDR3 runs to 16 residues. V lost 5 bases to trimming and J lost 1 base, with 17 bases between them. The germline V gene encodes CDR1 SGHTA and CDR2 FQGNSA.

The chain has TRBV4-2 and TRBJ2-3; unclear D gene. The CDR3 sequence is 14 residues long. V was shortened by 4 bases and J by 6 bases, with 14 bases between the two germline ends. Per germline, CDR1 LGHNA and CDR2 YNFKEQ. CDR3 sequence (DNA): TGTGCCAGCAGCCTTCCTAATCAGGAGGATACGCAGTATTTT. The encoded protein is CASSLPNQEDTQYF.

The DNA of the CDR3 is TGTGCCAGCAGTTGGGGAACACAGGTCCAGGATACGCAGTATTTT. Its protein is CASSWGTQVQDTQYF. The chain has TRBV27 and TRBJ2-3; D is perhaps TRBD1 (5 bases). Germline CDR1 reads MNHEY; CDR2 reads SMNVEV (reference sequence). V lost 4 bases and J lost 6, with 17 bases in between. This CDR3 comprises 15 residues.

This clonotype was observed many times. This rearrangement joins TRBV6-5 to TRBJ1-1, with D perhaps matching TRBD1 (5 bases). The CDR3 length is 14 residues. V was trimmed by 5 bases and J by 1 base, leaving 11 bases between them. Germline assignment: CDR1 MNHEY and CDR2 SVGAGI. The CDR3 reads CASSTQTENTEAFF. The CDR3 nucleotides are TGTGCCAGCAGTACCCAGACAGAGAACACTGAAGCTTTCTTT.

This clonotype occurred a few times. The DNA of the CDR3 is TGTGCCAGCAGAGACCTGAGGGGAGCGGGAGATACGCAGTATTTT. It specifies CASRDLRGAGDTQYF. The chain has TRBV6-5 and TRBJ2-3; possibly TRBD2 for D (6 bases). Deletions cut 6 bases from V and 5 bases from J, with 18 bases between. The germline V gene has CDR1 MNHEY and CDR2 SVGAGI. The CDR3 is made up of 15 amino acids.

The sample holds many counts of this clonotype. The chain links TRBV6-9 to TRBJ2-7; D unclear. V lost 4 bases and J 1 base, leaving 8 bases between the germline ends. Germline assignment: CDR1 MNHGY and CDR2 SVAAGI. The CDR3 extends over 13 amino acids. In nucleotides, the CDR3 is TGTGCCAGCAGTTGCAATGGGTCCTACGAGCAGTACTTC. Its translation is CASSCNGSYEQYF.

This clonotype was observed many times. The chain is built from TRBV6-2 or TRBV6-3 and TRBJ2-7, with 7 bases that match TRBD1. The CDR3 contains 15 residues. Germline trimming cut 0 bases from V and 6 bases from J; bases unmatched to any gene: 8. The germline CDR1 and CDR2 sequences are MNHEY and SVGEGT. CDR3 nucleotides: TGTGCCAGCAGTTACTCCCCTAAAGGGGGCATCGAGCAGTACGTC. Translating gives CASSYSPKGGIEQYV.

The chain joins TRBV7-3 to TRBJ2-3; D gene unclear. The V gene's germline CDR1 is SGHTA and CDR2 FQGTGA. There are 17 residues in the CDR3. V was pared by 6 bases and J by 2 bases, with 21 bases between. The CDR3 DNA follows: TGTGCCAGCAGTTACCTATCCGGGCCAGGAATCACAGATACGCAGTATTTT. Protein sequence: CASSYLSGPGITDTQYF.

This clonotype was seen a few times. The V and J genes are TRBV5-1 and TRBJ2-3; 9 bases match TRBD2. The CDR3 consists of 16 residues. After removal of 6 bases from V and 8 bases from J, the junction contained 16 bases not matched to a gene. CDR1 SGHRS and CDR2 YFSETQ come from the germline V gene. For the CDR3, the DNA is TGCGCCAGCAACCTTAGGCGCGGGGGGGCCGGAGGTACGCAGTATTTT. Amino acid sequence: CASNLRRGGAGGTQYF.

This clonotype was seen only a few times. The CDR3 DNA follows: TGCGCCAGCAGCGGGGGGACTATCGATACGCAGTATTTT. Translating it yields CASSGGTIDTQYF. The chain combines TRBV5-1 with TRBJ2-3; TRBD2 agrees at 7 bases. The CDR3 loop spans 13 amino acids. J was trimmed by 6 bases and V by 4 bases; bases with no gene match: 5. CDR1 and CDR2 (germline): SGHRS, YFSETQ. The full variable domain, with the rest looked up from reference TRBV5-1 and TRBJ2-3, is KAGVTQTPRYLIKTRGQQVTLSCSPISGHRSVSWYQQTPGQGLQFLFEYFSETQRNKGNFPGRFSGRQFSNSRSEMNVSTLELGDSALYLCASSGGTIDTQYFGPGTRLTVL.

The sample holds many counts of this clonotype. The V call is TRBV6-5, the J call TRBJ1-5; unclear D gene. Germline CDR1 is MNHEY and CDR2 is SVGAGI. Deletions cut 5 bases from V and 0 bases from J, with 8 bases between. This CDR3 comprises 14 residues. The CDR3 reads CASSISYSNQPQHF. The CDR3 DNA follows: TGTGCCAGCAGTATAAGTTATAGCAATCAGCCCCAGCATTTT.

This clonotype was seen a handful of times. The CDR3 bases are TGTGCCAGCAGTTTATCATCGACAGGGTGGGGCACTGAAGCTTTCTTT. As protein: CASSLSSTGWGTEAFF. The chain links TRBV27 to TRBJ1-1; 7 bases line up with TRBD1. The CDR3 has 16 amino acids. The V gene end was trimmed by 0 bases and the J gene end by 4 bases; junction bases not matched to a gene: 8. Looked up from germline, CDR1 is MNHEY and CDR2 is SMNVEV (reference sequence).

The chain combines TRBV12-3 or TRBV12-4 with TRBJ1-1, with D unclear. This CDR3 comprises 11 residues. The ends were cut back, 10 bases at V and 5 bases at J, with 11 bases in the middle. Here the CDR3 DNA reads TGTGCCATAGCGGGGTTTACTGAAGCTTTCTTT. It codes for CAIAGFTEAFF.

This clonotype occurred a few times. This chain joins TRBV7-2 and TRBJ2-1; a weak D match, TRBD2 (6 bases). Between the trimmed V and J ends, which lost 0 bases and 7 bases, there was a span of 13 bases. This CDR3 has 15 residues. CDR1 is SGHTA, CDR2 FQGNSA, per germline. The CDR3 loop is CASSLAYGGSNEQFF. Written as DNA, the CDR3 is TGTGCCAGCAGCTTAGCGTATGGGGGGTCAAATGAGCAGTTCTTC.

This clonotype was observed a handful of times. The CDR3, as DNA: TGTGCCAGCAGTTATACGGACAGCCCTGGCGCTTTCTTT. It codes for CASSYTDSPGAFF. This chain joins TRBV12-3 or TRBV12-4 and TRBJ1-1; D may be TRBD1 (6 bases). This CDR3 has 13 amino acids. The V gene lost 4 bases and the J gene lost 11 bases, with 17 bases spanning the gap.

This clonotype was detected a few times. The rearrangement uses TRBV28 and TRBJ1-3; TRBD1 matches at 7 bases. The trim removed 6 bases at V and 1 base at J, leaving 9 bases unmatched. Germline V CDR1 and CDR2: MDHEN, SYDVKM. CDR3 size: 16 residues. CDR3 in DNA: TGTGCCAGCAGCCCCCCGGGACAGATATCTGGAAACACCATATATTTT. Protein: CASSPPGQISGNTIYF.

The chain joins TRBV6-2 or TRBV6-3 to TRBJ1-1; D call uncertain. The CDR3 sequence is 11 residues long. V lost 6 bases, J lost 4 bases, and 6 bases lay in between. CDR1 and CDR2 (germline): MNHEY, SVGEGT. The CDR3 protein is CASRETTEAFF. For the CDR3, the DNA is TGTGCCAGCAGAGAAACCACTGAAGCTTTCTTT.

The genes are TRBV24-1 and TRBJ2-3; D might be TRBD1 or TRBD2, each matching 5 bases. The CDR3 totals 14 residues. Trimming stripped 2 bases from V and 4 bases from J, with 9 bases between. Germline V lookup: CDR1 KGHDR, CDR2 SFDVKD. CDR3 sequence: CATSDSGTPDTQYF. The CDR3, as DNA: TGTGCCACCAGTGATTCAGGGACCCCAGATACGCAGTATTTT.

The chain links TRBV7-2 to TRBJ1-2; a possible D gene is TRBD1 (5 bases). V was cut by 5 bases and J by 3 bases, with 13 bases left in between. The CDR3 length is 14 residues. In germline, CDR1 is SGHTA, CDR2 FQGNSA. The chain's CDR3 is CASSPGGGYYGYTF. The CDR3 DNA reads as TGTGCCAGCAGCCCGGGCGGGGGTTACTATGGCTACACCTTC. The full variable domain, in which reference TRBV7-2 and TRBJ1-2 provide the parts outside the CDR3, is GAGVSQSPSNKVTEKGKDVELRCDPISGHTALYWYRQSLGQGLEFLIYFQGNSAPDKSGLPSDRFSAERTGGSVSTLTIQRTQQEDSAVYLCASSPGGGYYGYTFGSGTRLTVV.

The V call is TRBV20-1, the J call TRBJ2-1, with 14 bases that match TRBD2. After removal of 1 base from V and 4 bases from J, the junction contained 9 bases not matched to a gene. Germline values: CDR1 DFQATT, CDR2 SNEGSKA (reference sequence). The CDR3 totals 18 residues. CDR3 sequence: CSARGVGTSGGRYNEQFF. The CDR3 region has the DNA TGCAGTGCTAGAGGCGTTGGGACTAGCGGGGGAAGATACAATGAGCAGTTCTTC.

This clonotype was detected a few times. The CDR3 DNA reads as TGTGCCAGCTATTCCGCGGGGGTCTCCTACGAGCAGTACGTC. Protein sequence: CASYSAGVSYEQYV. This rearrangement joins TRBV6-1 to TRBJ2-7; 7 bases fit TRBD2. The V and J ends lost 8 bases and 0 bases, in that order; junction bases with no gene match: 7. This CDR3 comprises 14 residues. Germline V gene sequence: CDR1 MNHNS, CDR2 SASEGT.

This clonotype has just a few counts. The gene calls are TRBV6-5 and TRBJ2-1, with 13 bases matching TRBD2. Per germline, CDR1 MNHEY and CDR2 SVGAGI. Trimming at V came to 6 bases and at J to 8 bases, leaving 16 bases not matched to a gene. This CDR3 spans 18 amino acids. CDR3 protein: CASRPNGLAGDRRDEQFF. In nucleotides, the CDR3 is TGTGCCAGCAGACCCAACGGACTAGCGGGGGACAGAAGGGATGAGCAGTTCTTC.

This clonotype came up many times. The chain has TRBV24-1 and TRBJ2-1; 7 bases are shared with TRBD1. V lost 3 bases to trimming and J lost 6 bases; unmatched junction nucleotides: 7. Per the germline V gene, CDR1 is KGHDR and CDR2 is SFDVKD. There are 15 residues in the CDR3. In DNA, the CDR3 is TGTGCCACCAGTGATAGACAGGGTTTTCTCAATGAGCAGTTCTTC. As protein: CATSDRQGFLNEQFF.

This clonotype was detected a few times. The J gene is TRBJ2-3, the V gene TRBV5-1; D is unclear. This CDR3 contains 13 residues. Germline CDR1 SGHRS, CDR2 YFSETQ. V was shortened by 4 bases and J by 5 bases, with 11 bases between the two germline ends. The chain's CDR3 is CASSMAPVDTQYF. Here the CDR3 DNA reads TGCGCCAGCAGCATGGCCCCCGTAGATACGCAGTATTTT.